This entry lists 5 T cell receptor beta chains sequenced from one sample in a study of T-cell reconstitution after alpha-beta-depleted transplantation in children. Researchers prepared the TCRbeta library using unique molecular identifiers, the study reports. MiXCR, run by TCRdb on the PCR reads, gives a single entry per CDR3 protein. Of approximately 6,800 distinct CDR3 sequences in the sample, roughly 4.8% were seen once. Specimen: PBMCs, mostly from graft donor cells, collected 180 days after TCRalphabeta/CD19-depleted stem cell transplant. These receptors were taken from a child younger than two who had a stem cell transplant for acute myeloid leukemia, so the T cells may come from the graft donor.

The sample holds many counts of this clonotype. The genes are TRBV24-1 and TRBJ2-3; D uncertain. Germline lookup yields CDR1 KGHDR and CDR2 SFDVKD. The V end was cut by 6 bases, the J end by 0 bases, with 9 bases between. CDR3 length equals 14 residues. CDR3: CATSRPSSTDTQYF. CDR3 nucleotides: TGTGCCACCAGTCGACCGTCTAGCACAGATACGCAGTATTTT.

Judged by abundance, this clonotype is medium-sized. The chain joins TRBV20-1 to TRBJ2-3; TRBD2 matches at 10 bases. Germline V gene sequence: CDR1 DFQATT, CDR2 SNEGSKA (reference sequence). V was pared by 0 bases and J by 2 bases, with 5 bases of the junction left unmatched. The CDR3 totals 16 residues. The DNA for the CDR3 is TGCAGTGCTAGAGATCTACTAGCGGGAACCACAGATACGCAGTATTTT. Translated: CSARDLLAGTTDTQYF.

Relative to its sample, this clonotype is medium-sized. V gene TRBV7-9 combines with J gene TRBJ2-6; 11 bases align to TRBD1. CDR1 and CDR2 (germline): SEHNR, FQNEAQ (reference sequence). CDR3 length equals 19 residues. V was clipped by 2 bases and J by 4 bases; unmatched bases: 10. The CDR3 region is CASSLMRGGQGDGANVLTF. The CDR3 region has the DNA TGTGCCAGCAGCTTAATGCGTGGGGGACAGGGGGACGGGGCCAACGTCCTGACTTTC.

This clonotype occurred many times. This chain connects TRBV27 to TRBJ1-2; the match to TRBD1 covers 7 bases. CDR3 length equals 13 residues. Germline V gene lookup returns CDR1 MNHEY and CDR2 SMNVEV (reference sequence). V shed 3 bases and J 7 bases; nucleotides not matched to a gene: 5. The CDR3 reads CASSFRDSGGYTF. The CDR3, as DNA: TGTGCCAGCAGTTTCCGGGACAGTGGTGGCTACACCTTC.

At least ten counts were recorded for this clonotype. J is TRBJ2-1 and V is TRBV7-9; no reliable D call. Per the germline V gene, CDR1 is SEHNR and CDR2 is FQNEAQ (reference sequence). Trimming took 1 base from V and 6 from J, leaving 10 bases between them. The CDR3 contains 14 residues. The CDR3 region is CASSLVLAANEQFF. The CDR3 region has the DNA TGTGCCAGCAGCTTAGTTCTGGCGGCCAATGAGCAGTTCTTC.